This is a list of T cell receptor beta chains from one sample in a study of blood T cell repertoires in COVID-19. The data were produced by immunoSEQ multiplex PCR, yet TCRdb's version contains in-frame clones alone and is incomplete. The sample yields around 63,000 clones, 81% seen once. Source material: peripheral blood. These TCRs come from a woman older than 75 with active or convalescent COVID-19. Each CDR3 is given with its conserved first and last residue. Fields, in order: J gene, V gene, CDR3 length, D gene, clone size, CDR3 DNA, CDR3 protein. D genes are given only for firm matches. A clone size is listed for some rows: how often the clone was seen (once, few, many), or a class if it is expanded.

TRBJ2-1,TRBV4-1,16,TRBD2,NA,TGCGCCAGCAGCCACGGGCGGGGGGGCTCCTACAATGAGCAGTTCTTC,CASSHGRGGSYNEQFF
TRBJ2-2,TRBV6-5,15,TRBD1,NA,TGTGCCAGCAGTTATACAGGGGAAGGCACCGGGGAGCTGTTTTTT,CASSYTGEGTGELFF
TRBJ1-5,TRBV6-2/TRBV6-3,13,NA,once,TGTGCCAGCAGCCGGGGGAGGGGGCAGCCCCAGCATTTT,CASSRGRGQPQHF
TRBJ1-2,TRBV4-3,15,TRBD1,few,TGCGCCAGCAGTCCTACACAGGGGACTTTTAATGGCTACACCTTC,CASSPTQGTFNGYTF
TRBJ2-3,TRBV24-1,14,TRBD2,NA,TGTGCCACTCAAAGCGGGGGGGCCCCAGATACGCAGTATTTT,CATQSGGAPDTQYF
TRBJ1-2,TRBV6-5,15,NA,NA,TGTGCCAGCAGTTCCTATCTCCTCTCCGCCACTGGCTACACCTTC,CASSSYLLSATGYTF
TRBJ1-2,TRBV10-3,13,NA,NA,TGTGCCATCAATGCGGGGGCTAACTATGGCTACACCTTC,CAINAGANYGYTF
TRBJ2-3,TRBV11-2,19,TRBD2,NA,TGTGCCAGCAGCTTAAGAGGACTAGCGGGGGGACGTAGCACAGATACGCAGTATTTT,CASSLRGLAGGRSTDTQYF
TRBJ2-1,TRBV4-2,15,TRBD1,few,TGTGCCAGCAGCCGGACAGGGGATACCTACAATGAGCAGTTCTTC,CASSRTGDTYNEQFF
TRBJ1-4,TRBV28,15,NA,NA,TGTGCCAGCTCACCCAGGGGTAAGGTCAATGAAAAACTGTTTTTT,CASSPRGKVNEKLFF
TRBJ1-2,TRBV19,13,NA,NA,TGTGCCAGTAGTGCGGAAGTTAACTATGGCTACACCTTC,CASSAEVNYGYTF
TRBJ2-2,TRBV18,16,TRBD2,NA,TGTGCCAGCTCACCCGGACTAGCGGTGAACACCGGGGAGCTGTTTTTT,CASSPGLAVNTGELFF
TRBJ1-2,TRBV27,15,TRBD1,NA,TGTGCCAGCAGTTCAACAGGGGGAGGACACTATGGCTACACCTTC,CASSSTGGGHYGYTF
TRBJ2-6,TRBV5-6,15,NA,NA,TGTGCCAGCAGCTTACGTAGCTCTGGGGCCAACGTCCTGACTTTC,CASSLRSSGANVLTF
TRBJ2-1,TRBV15,14,NA,NA,TGTGCCACCAGCAGAGGAGGTCCCTACAATGAGCAGTTCTTC,CATSRGGPYNEQFF
TRBJ1-4,TRBV7-9,14,TRBD1,NA,TGTGCCAGCAGCCAGGACAGGGGCAGCGAAAAACTGTTTTTT,CASSQDRGSEKLFF
TRBJ2-1,TRBV19,16,TRBD1,few,TGTGCCAGTAGTTCCGGCGGGACAGGGGTCTCCAATGAGCAGTTCTTC,CASSSGGTGVSNEQFF
TRBJ2-1,TRBV7-8,15,NA,NA,TGTGCCAGCAGCTTAGGCCAGGGGAGTAACAATGAGCAGTTCTTC,CASSLGQGSNNEQFF
TRBJ2-3,TRBV2,14,TRBD2,NA,TGTGCCAGCAGTCTGACTAGCGGCACAGATACGCAGTATTTT,CASSLTSGTDTQYF
TRBJ1-1,TRBV25-1,13,TRBD1,NA,TGTGCCAGCACTAAGACAGGGACGACTGAAGCTTTCTTT,CASTKTGTTEAFF
TRBJ1-2,TRBV29-1,12,TRBD1,NA,TGCAGCGTTGTGGGGACAGGGGGGAGCTACACCTTC,CSVVGTGGSYTF
TRBJ1-6,TRBV5-1,15,NA,NA,TGCGCCAGCAGCTGGGGGACACCCAATAATTCACCCCTCCACTTT,CASSWGTPNNSPLHF
TRBJ1-1,TRBV4-1,13,NA,NA,TGCGCCAGCAGCCAAGTTAGAAACACTGAAGCTTTCTTT,CASSQVRNTEAFF
TRBJ1-3,TRBV5-4,15,NA,NA,TGTGCCAGCAGCAAGGAGCCCAACTCTGGAAACACCATATATTTT,CASSKEPNSGNTIYF
TRBJ2-5,TRBV12-3/TRBV12-4,13,TRBD1,NA,TGTGCCAGCAGCCCGACAGGGCAAGAGACCCAGTACTTC,CASSPTGQETQYF
TRBJ1-1,TRBV6-1,16,NA,NA,TGTGCCAGCAGTGGAGGGGTAGCGGGGCAAAACACTGAAGCTTTCTTT,CASSGGVAGQNTEAFF
TRBJ1-2,TRBV20-1,11,TRBD1,NA,TGCAGTGCCGACAGGGTCGGAGGCTACACCTTC,CSADRVGGYTF
TRBJ2-7,TRBV15,15,TRBD2,NA,TGTGCCACCAGCAGAGGGCCTAGCGGGGGCTACGAGCAGTACTTC,CATSRGPSGGYEQYF
TRBJ1-4,TRBV5-1,16,TRBD1,NA,TGCGCCAGCGGACCGGGACAGGGGGCAACTAATGAAAAACTGTTTTTT,CASGPGQGATNEKLFF
TRBJ2-7,TRBV27,15,NA,NA,TGTGCCAGCAGTTTAGCCGGCCGAGGTTCCTACGAGCAGTACTTC,CASSLAGRGSYEQYF
TRBJ1-2,TRBV6-5,13,TRBD1,NA,TGTGCCAGCAGTAGGGAGGACAGGGCTGGCTACACCTTC,CASSREDRAGYTF
TRBJ1-1,TRBV27,15,NA,NA,TGTGCCAGCAGTTTATCGGTACAGGGGAACACTGAAGCTTTCTTT,CASSLSVQGNTEAFF
TRBJ2-5,TRBV18,14,TRBD1,NA,TGTGCCAGCTCACAATCCGGGACAGGGGAGACCCAGTACTTC,CASSQSGTGETQYF
TRBJ2-3,TRBV5-1,12,NA,NA,TGCGCCAGCAGCTTGCACACAGATACGCAGTATTTT,CASSLHTDTQYF
TRBJ2-6,TRBV7-9,16,NA,NA,TGTGCCAGCAGCCCCTCGACTAAATCTGGGGCCAACGTCCTGACTTTC,CASSPSTKSGANVLTF
TRBJ1-5,TRBV5-6,14,TRBD1,NA,TGTGCCAGCAGCTTGTACAGGGGGGATCAGCCCCAGCATTTT,CASSLYRGDQPQHF
TRBJ1-2,TRBV6-5,12,NA,NA,TGTGCCAGCCGCGACAGTATTGTTGGCTACACCTTC,CASRDSIVGYTF